The 12 T cell receptor beta chains presented below share a single source sample, sequenced in a study of immune evolution from preneoplasia to lung adenocarcinoma. The repertoire was sequenced with immunoSEQ multiplex PCR; TCRdb's copy has only in-frame clones and lacks some. Seen here are some 2,400 clones, 84% observed once, and the top ten hold approximately 10%. Specimen: FFPE lung adenocarcinoma in situ tissue. The source of these receptors is a person aged 65 to 79 with lung adenocarcinoma.

The V call is TRBV7-6, the J call TRBJ2-1; possibly TRBD2 for D (6 bases). The CDR3 extends over 15 amino acids. Germline V gene lookup returns CDR1 SGHVS and CDR2 FNYEAQ. Trimming removed 0 bases from V and 2 bases from J, with 8 bases in between. CDR3 bases: TGTGCCAGCAGCTTAGCCGGGAGCGCCTACAATGAGCAGTTCTTC. Translating gives CASSLAGSAYNEQFF.

This chain joins TRBV2 and TRBJ1-1; D gene ambiguous. Germline-derived CDR1 and CDR2 are SNHLY and FYNNEI. V lost 3 bases and J lost 1, with 9 bases in between. This CDR3 is built from 14 residues. The CDR3 DNA reads as TGTGCCAGCAGTGAGCGGGTTGCGAACACTGAAGCTTTCTTT. Translating gives CASSERVANTEAFF.

The rearrangement links TRBV19 to TRBJ1-2; D may be TRBD1 (6 bases). Trimming pared 7 bases from V and 0 bases from J, leaving 18 bases between. This CDR3 is 16 amino acids long. Germline CDR1 LNHDA, CDR2 SQIVND (reference sequence). The CDR3 spells CASNRGGLTANYGYTF. In DNA, the CDR3 is TGTGCCAGTAATCGGGGGGGGCTCACTGCTAACTATGGCTACACCTTC.

The CDR3, as DNA: TGTGCCAGCAGTTACAGGGCGGACACCGGGGAGCTGTTTTTT. Translation: CASSYRADTGELFF. The J gene is TRBJ2-2, the V gene TRBV28; the D gene is possibly TRBD1 (6 bases). The CDR3 is 14 residues long. Germline V gene lookup returns CDR1 MDHEN and CDR2 SYDVKM. With 4 bases removed from V and 3 bases from J, the gap between germline ends came to 9 bases.

This clone is a singleton in its sample. The chain employs TRBV30 and TRBJ1-4; 9 bases are a match to TRBD1. CDR3 length: 14 amino acids. Germline V gene sequence: CDR1 GTSNPN, CDR2 SVGIG (reference sequence). V trimming: 1 base; J trimming: 8 bases; junction bases outside the gene matches: 5. The CDR3: CAWSGGTGYEKLFF. As DNA, the CDR3 is TGTGCCTGGAGTGGTGGGACAGGGTACGAAAAACTGTTTTTT.

The genes are TRBV28 and TRBJ2-1; the D gene is possibly TRBD1 (6 bases). The CDR3 sequence is 16 residues long. The V gene lost 5 bases and the J gene lost 4 bases, with 18 bases spanning the gap. Germline V lookup: CDR1 MDHEN, CDR2 SYDVKM. CDR3 coding DNA: TGTGCCAGCAGTCACCAACAGGGATCGCCATACAATGAGCAGTTCTTC. It codes for CASSHQQGSPYNEQFF.

CDR3 nucleotides: TGTGCCAGCAGCCCGGGACTAGCGAAAATGACCGGGGAGCTGTTTTTT. The encoded protein is CASSPGLAKMTGELFF. This sequence joins TRBV9 and TRBJ2-2, with 10 bases matching TRBD2. This CDR3 has 16 residues. Germline CDR1 reads SGDLS; CDR2 reads YYNGEE. Trimming cost V 4 bases and J 5 bases; bases outside gene matches: 8.

The chain has TRBV7-3 and TRBJ2-1, with 8 bases fitting TRBD2. The junction had 10 bases not matched to a gene; V was cut back by 4 bases and J by 2 bases. Germline CDR1 is SGHTA and CDR2 is FQGTGA. CDR3 size: 17 residues. In DNA form, the CDR3 reads TGTGCCAGCAGCTCCCCGGGAGGGATGGGGGCCTACAATGAGCAGTTCTTC. Translating gives CASSSPGGMGAYNEQFF. Complete variable domain (other parts from reference TRBV7-3 and TRBJ2-1): GAGVSQTPSNKVTEKGKYVELRCDPISGHTALYWYRQSLGQGPEFLIYFQGTGAADDSGLPNDRFFAVRPEGSVSTLKIQRTERGDSAVYLCASSSPGGMGAYNEQFFGPGTRLTVL.

J is TRBJ2-3 and V is TRBV4-1; maybe TRBD2 (6 bases). The germline CDR1 and CDR2 sequences are MGHRA and YSYEKL. This CDR3 has 14 amino acids. V lost 6 bases and J lost 3, with 13 bases in between. This CDR3 is CASRLARTTDTQYF. The CDR3 region has the DNA TGCGCCAGCAGACTAGCTAGGACGACAGATACGCAGTATTTT.

The rearrangement uses TRBV19 and TRBJ1-1; 7 nucleotides line up with TRBD1. Germline trimming cut 6 bases from V and 0 bases from J; bases unmatched to any gene: 4. CDR1 is LNHDA, CDR2 SQIVND, per germline (reference sequence). This CDR3 is 14 amino acids long. Here the CDR3 DNA reads TGTGCCAGTAGACTCAGGGGGATGAACACTGAAGCTTTCTTT. Translating it yields CASRLRGMNTEAFF.

The CDR3 DNA is TGTGCCAGCAGCGCCGACAGTCAGTCAGGAAACACCATATATTTT. This sequence encodes CASSADSQSGNTIYF. This chain links TRBV5-4 with TRBJ1-3, with TRBD1 as a possible D gene (5 bases). From germline, CDR1 is SGHNT and CDR2 YYREEE (reference sequence). V lost 4 bases and J lost 4, with 15 bases in between. This CDR3 spans 15 amino acids.

Here the CDR3 reads CASSVSVDPDTQYF. As DNA, the CDR3 is TGTGCCAGCTCCGTGTCGGTAGACCCAGATACGCAGTATTTT. The chain links TRBV27 to TRBJ2-3; D uncertain. CDR1 and CDR2 (germline): MNHEY, SMNVEV (reference sequence). The CDR3 is 14 amino acids. The germline V and J ends were trimmed by 8 bases and 4 bases, with 16 bases remaining between them.